Sequencing of this T cell receptor (beta chain) was carried out in a study of blood T cells in healthy people across ages. A second about 6 to 11 cycle PCR used barcoded and J-beta primers. TCRdb reanalysed the 5' RACE reads using MiXCR and keeps one entry per CDR3 protein. The profile shows roughly 1,500,000 distinct CDR3 sequences, approximately 32% of them singletons. This clonotype was recorded a few times. Its antigen is not identified. Broader study findings: Across samples, TCR beta diversity tracked strongly with naive T cell percentage. There was no known CMV status for donors, so expanded clonotype changes were possibly confounded. Age showed a roughly linear inverse relationship with TCR beta diversity per million T cells. Researchers deemed the diversity estimates from one million T cells underestimates.

The clonotype was recovered from a woman under 40 in good health. Material: blood.

The chain's CDR3 is CSARSTANQPQHF. CDR3 nucleotide sequence: TGCAGTGCTAGAAGCACAGCAAATCAGCCCCAGCATTTT. This chain joins TRBV20-1 and TRBJ1-5, with D uncertain. The V end was cut by 2 bases, the J end by 4 bases, with 9 bases between. CDR1 DFQATT and CDR2 SNEGSKA come from the germline V gene (reference sequence). This CDR3 contains 13 residues.